This TCR beta chain was sequenced for a study of blood T cell repertoires in COVID-19. Turning to the study itself: Samples of COVID-19 (acute and convalescent) were obtained from the United States, Italy and Spain.

The protocol was immunoSEQ multiplex PCR, while the TCRdb copy is restricted to in-frame clones and leaves out a portion. The data show under 40,000 clones, with around nine tenths seen just once and approximately 32% held by the top ten. Germline lookup yields CDR1 LGHDT and CDR2 YNNKEL (reference sequence). The trim removed 2 bases at V and 2 bases at J, leaving 6 bases unmatched. The length of the CDR3 is 17 residues. The sequencing sample was made of peripheral blood. The chain employs TRBV3-1 (or the pseudogene TRBV3-2) and TRBJ2-3, with 11 nucleotides matching TRBD2. The TCR sequence derives from a man between 65 and 80 years old with active COVID-19. The CDR3 loop reads CASSQSVGLADTDTQYF. As DNA, the CDR3 is TGTGCCAGCAGCCAATCGGTGGGACTAGCGGACACAGATACGCAGTATTTT.